The next 14 T cell receptor beta chains were all read from a single sample in a study of T-cell reconstitution after alpha-beta-depleted transplantation in children. Researchers prepared the TCRbeta library using unique molecular identifiers, the study reports. One entry per CDR3 protein, called by TCRdb with MiXCR from the PCR reads. This table holds hundreds of thousands of distinct CDR3 sequences, approximately 11% found once. The sequenced sample was PBMCs, obtained before TCRalphabeta/CD19-depleted stem cell transplant. The receptors come from a child in the first two years of life with acute myeloid leukemia, due to receive a stem cell transplant.

This clonotype was observed at least ten times. The chain has TRBV29-1 and TRBJ1-1; 8 bases match TRBD1. This CDR3 is 13 amino acids long. After removal of 5 bases from V and 0 bases from J, the junction contained 2 bases not matched to a gene. In germline, CDR1 is SQVTM, CDR2 ANQGSEA. The CDR3 sequence is CSVTQGVNTEAFF. CDR3 sequence (DNA): TGCAGCGTTACACAGGGGGTGAACACTGAAGCTTTCTTT.

This clonotype was recorded at least ten times. This sequence joins TRBV4-2 and TRBJ1-3; 7 bases line up with TRBD1. J lost 0 bases, V lost 6 bases, and 5 bases had no gene match. Germline-derived CDR1 and CDR2 are LGHNA and YNFKEQ. This CDR3 has 15 amino acids. The CDR3: CASRRDRVSGNTIYF. As DNA, the CDR3 is TGTGCCAGCAGACGGGACAGAGTCTCTGGAAACACCATATATTTT.

Here the CDR3 DNA reads TGCGCCAGCAGCCCCCATCCAGGACTTAGCAATCAGCCCCAGCATTTT. Amino acids: CASSPHPGLSNQPQHF. V usage is TRBV4-3 and J usage is TRBJ1-5; D is undetermined. Trimming shortened V by 4 bases and J by 0 bases, and 13 bases separated the two germline ends. Germline V gene data show CDR1 as LGHNA and CDR2 as YSLEER. CDR3 length: 16 amino acids.

Details on this clonotype: It may be a read error: a sequence one base away is much more abundant. The chain is built from TRBV19 and TRBJ2-1; 7 bases are shared with TRBD2. The germline V gene encodes CDR1 LNHDA and CDR2 SQIVND (reference sequence). The CDR3 spans 17 residues. Written as DNA, the CDR3 is TGTGCCAGTAGTGGGGACTGGCGGGAGAAGCGGGGCAATGGGCAGTTCTTC. Its protein is CASSGDWREKRGNGQFF.

In its sample, this clonotype was seen many times. V gene TRBV6-2 or TRBV6-3 combines with J gene TRBJ2-7; D might be TRBD2 (6 bases). V dropped 6 bases and J dropped 2 bases, with 26 bases sitting between them. This CDR3 comprises 18 residues. Germline CDR1 MNHEY, CDR2 SVGEGT. This CDR3 reads CASRFDKSGKAGPYEQYF. Written as DNA, the CDR3 is TGTGCCAGCAGATTCGACAAAAGTGGTAAGGCGGGGCCCTACGAGCAGTACTTC.

The sample holds many counts of this clonotype. The chain is built from TRBV7-6 and TRBJ2-1; D unresolved. CDR1 and CDR2 from the germline V gene are SGHVS and FNYEAQ. CDR3 length equals 13 residues. The V and J ends lost 1 base and 10 bases respectively, with 11 bases between them. CDR3 nucleotide sequence: TGTGCCAGCAGCTTAGTGTCTACCGACGAGCAGTTCTTC. It yields the protein CASSLVSTDEQFF.

This clonotype appeared many times. The chain uses TRBV7-9 and TRBJ1-1, with D possibly being TRBD1 (6 bases). Germline values: CDR1 SEHNR, CDR2 FQNEAQ (reference sequence). V lost 6 bases and J 1 base, leaving 18 bases between the germline ends. This CDR3 has 16 amino acids. The CDR3 region is CASRPPPRTANTEAFF. The CDR3 region has the DNA TGTGCCAGCAGGCCTCCCCCACGGACAGCGAACACTGAAGCTTTCTTT.

The chain joins TRBV20-1 to TRBJ1-5; 9 positions agree with TRBD1. CDR3 length equals 17 residues. The V gene end was trimmed by 3 bases and the J gene end by 0 bases; junction bases not matched to a gene: 9. Germline-derived CDR1 and CDR2 are DFQATT and SNEGSKA (reference sequence). CDR3 sequence: CSASLRDRDGSNQPQHF. CDR3 sequence (DNA): TGCAGTGCTAGCCTCCGGGACAGGGACGGTAGCAATCAGCCCCAGCATTTT.

This clonotype was seen ten or more times. This sequence joins TRBV20-1 and TRBJ2-3; 9 bases align to TRBD2. The CDR3 is made up of 15 amino acids. The V gene end was trimmed by 3 bases and the J gene end by 0 bases; junction bases not matched to a gene: 4. Germline lookup yields CDR1 DFQATT and CDR2 SNEGSKA (reference sequence). Here the CDR3 DNA reads TGCAGTGCTAGGCCCACTAGCGGGAGCACAGATACGCAGTATTTT. This encodes CSARPTSGSTDTQYF.

This clonotype was observed many times. CDR3: CSAREASGRALEQFF. DNA of the CDR3: TGCAGTGCCCGAGAGGCTAGCGGGAGGGCCCTTGAGCAGTTCTTC. The chain links TRBV20-1 to TRBJ2-1; TRBD2 matches at 12 bases. The trim removed 6 bases at V and 9 bases at J, leaving 12 bases unmatched. The CDR3 totals 15 residues. CDR1 and CDR2 (germline): DFQATT, SNEGSKA (reference sequence).

This clonotype was recorded at least ten times. This rearrangement joins TRBV18 to TRBJ2-2; TRBD2 aligns across 12 bases. Germline trimming cut 3 bases from V and 2 bases from J; bases unmatched to any gene: 1. Germline V gives CDR1 KGHSH, CDR2 LQKENI. The CDR3 has 16 amino acids. In DNA form, the CDR3 reads TGTGCCAGCTCACCGGGACTAGCGGGCAACACCGGGGAGCTGTTTTTT. It yields the protein CASSPGLAGNTGELFF.

This clonotype was detected many times. This sequence joins TRBV5-1 and TRBJ2-7; TRBD2 aligns across 9 bases. Germline V gene lookup returns CDR1 SGHRS and CDR2 YFSETQ. The V segment lost 3 bases and the J segment 7 bases; nucleotides outside the gene matches: 5. The CDR3 covers 13 residues. The CDR3: CASSSAGGKEQYF. The CDR3 DNA is TGCGCCAGCAGCTCGGCGGGAGGGAAGGAGCAGTACTTC.

This clonotype was seen at least ten times. The gene calls are TRBV12-5 and TRBJ2-2; unclear D gene. From germline, CDR1 is LGHNT and CDR2 FRNRAP. V dropped 0 bases and J dropped 1 base, with 3 bases sitting between them. The length of the CDR3 is 14 residues. The CDR3 coding sequence is TGTGCTAGTGGTTTGGTAGGGAACACCGGGGAGCTGTTTTTT. Translating it yields CASGLVGNTGELFF.

This clonotype was counted many times. This may come from a read error, since a much larger clone is one base off. The V call is TRBV20-1, the J call TRBJ1-2; D unresolved. Per the germline V gene, CDR1 is DFQATT and CDR2 is SNEGSKA (reference sequence). V was shortened by 0 bases and J by 4 bases, with 0 bases between the two germline ends. This CDR3 is built from 10 residues. The CDR3 region is CSARDYGYTF. CDR3 nucleotides: TGCAGTGCTAGAGACTATGGCTACACCTTC.